This TCR beta chain was observed in a study of cytomegalovirus exposure and HLA in healthy donors. The CDR3 loop spans 16 amino acids. V lost 4 bases and J lost 7; bases outside the gene matches: 12. CDR1 MDHEN and CDR2 SYDVKM come from the germline V gene. This clone was counted between two and nine times. Its antigen remains unidentified. The PCR employed 60 Vbeta primers together with 13 Jbeta primers. TCRdb's table, derived via immunoSEQ multiplex PCR, lists solely in-frame clones and lacks some. The table records some 180,000 clones, about 13% of them present only once. The donors comprised healthy bone marrow donors. Study-wide points: An assumption of roughly uniform sequencing depth across donors underlay the presence/absence analyses. Sequencing likely caused a cluster of highly shared sequence variants.

Input material: PBMCs. V usage is TRBV28 and J usage is TRBJ2-1; 8 nucleotides agree with TRBD1. This TCR was sampled from a man aged 50 to 60 in good health and CMV-seropositive. DNA for the CDR3: TGTGCCAGCAGTTACCCCAACCGGACAGGGTCAAATGAGCAGTTCTTC. Translating it yields CASSYPNRTGSNEQFF.